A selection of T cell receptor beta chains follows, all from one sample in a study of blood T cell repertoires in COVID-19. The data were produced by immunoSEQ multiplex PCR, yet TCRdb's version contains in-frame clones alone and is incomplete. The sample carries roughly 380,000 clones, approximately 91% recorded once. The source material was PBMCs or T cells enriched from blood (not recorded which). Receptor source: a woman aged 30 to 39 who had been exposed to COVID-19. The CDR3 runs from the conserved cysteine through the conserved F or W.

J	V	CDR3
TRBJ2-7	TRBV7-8	CASSFVIALNYEQYF
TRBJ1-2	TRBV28	CASSLGSTNYGYTF
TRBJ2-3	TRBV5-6	CASSLVGSGRGTQYF
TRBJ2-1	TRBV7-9	CASSPATGYEQFF
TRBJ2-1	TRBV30	CAWSATSRLIGDNEQFF
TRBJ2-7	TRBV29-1	CSVGQGGFEQYF
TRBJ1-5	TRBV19	CASTSDRVTQPQHF
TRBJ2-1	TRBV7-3	CASSHIRQGHNEQFF
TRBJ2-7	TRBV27	CASSLSGSYEQYF
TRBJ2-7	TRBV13	CASSVQGAGSYEQYF
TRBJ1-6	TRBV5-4	CASSFQAGRSYNSPLHF
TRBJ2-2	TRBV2	CASRRESTGELFF
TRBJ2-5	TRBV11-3	CASSLGGGQETQYF
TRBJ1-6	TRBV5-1	CASSPNTGSGNSPLHF
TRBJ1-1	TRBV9	CASSVEVTGDTEAFF
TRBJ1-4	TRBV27	CASSLSSPQSATNEKLFF
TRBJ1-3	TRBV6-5	CASRIATGPRNTIYF
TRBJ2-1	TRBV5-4	CASSFTGYEQFF
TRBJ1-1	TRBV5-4	CASSLYRTMNTEAFF
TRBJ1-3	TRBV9	CASSSRDSNGWEGNTIYF
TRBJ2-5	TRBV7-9	CASSLDRLAGDETQYF
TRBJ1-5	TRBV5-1	CASSPGPNRGLEQPQHF
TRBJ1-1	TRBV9	CASSVGRGWPPEAFF
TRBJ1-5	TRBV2	CASSPEGTQNHQPQHF
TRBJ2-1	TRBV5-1	CASSFIVGQGDYNEQFF
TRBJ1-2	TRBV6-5	CASRHGGIANYGYTF
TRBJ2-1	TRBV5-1	CASSSMTGGTRPAFNEQFF
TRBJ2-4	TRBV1	CTSSQRGTGVAKNIQYF
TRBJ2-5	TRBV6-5	CASSYGQGTLQETQYF